One and the same sample provided the 27 T cell receptor beta chains below, sequenced in a study of beta chain features in type 1 diabetes. Study results and caveats: Shorter TCRB CDR3s, moderately but significantly so, marked every one of the four CD4+ subsets in Type 1 diabetes patients.

Every isolated RNA sample was fully reverse transcribed, so sequencing captured expressed TCRB transcripts. TCRdb's copy holds only in-frame clones and misses some; the assay was immunoSEQ multiplex PCR. The sample carries under 300,000 clones, approximately 25% recorded once. Their specific antigens are unknown. Sequencing used naive CD4+ T cells from blood. The receptors stem from a woman younger than 45 with type 1 diabetes.

This clone has a handful of counts. The chain uses TRBV9 and TRBJ2-3; D may be TRBD2 (5 bases). The CDR3 spans 16 residues. The ends were cut back, 0 bases at V and 6 bases at J, with 17 bases in the middle. Germline V gene data show CDR1 as SGDLS and CDR2 as YYNGEE. CDR3 loop: CASSVVPLRRGDTQYF. The CDR3, as DNA: TGTGCCAGCAGCGTAGTTCCTTTGAGGAGAGGGGATACGCAGTATTTT.

The chain joins TRBV5-1 to TRBJ2-7; D is possibly TRBD1 (6 bases). Germline values: CDR1 SGHRS, CDR2 YFSETQ. This CDR3 is 12 amino acids long. V lost 3 bases and J lost 6, with 10 bases in between. This CDR3 is CASSWQGLEQYF. The CDR3 DNA sequence: TGCGCCAGCAGCTGGCAGGGGCTCGAGCAGTACTTC.

This clone came up a few times. The rearrangement links TRBV30 to TRBJ2-5; D remains unclear. Trimming shortened V by 0 bases and J by 2 bases, and 13 bases separated the two germline ends. The CDR3 runs 15 residues. Germline-derived CDR1 and CDR2 are GTSNPN and SVGIG (reference sequence). In nucleotides, the CDR3 is TGTGCCTGGAGTGTACGGAGAGGAACACAAGAGACCCAGTACTTC. Protein: CAWSVRRGTQETQYF.

The gene calls are TRBV9 and TRBJ2-1; 14 nucleotides agree with TRBD2. V shed 4 bases and J 7 bases; nucleotides not matched to a gene: 4. The CDR3 has 15 amino acids. In germline, CDR1 is SGDLS, CDR2 YYNGEE. CDR3 in DNA: TGTGCCAGCAGCTTGTGGACTAGCGGGAGGAATGAGCAGTTCTTC. This translates into CASSLWTSGRNEQFF.

The chain links TRBV7-9 to TRBJ1-1; 8 bases match TRBD1. Germline V CDR1 and CDR2: SEHNR, FQNEAQ (reference sequence). This CDR3 contains 14 residues. Trimming removed 5 bases from V and 1 base from J; junction bases left unmatched: 3. CDR3 residues: CASSEQGGNTEAFF. CDR3 bases: TGTGCCAGCAGCGAACAGGGGGGGAACACTGAAGCTTTCTTT.

V and J are TRBV29-1 and TRBJ1-2; no reliable D call. CDR1 and CDR2 from the germline V gene are SQVTM and ANQGSEA. This CDR3 is 11 amino acids long. Deletions cut 2 bases from V and 8 bases from J, with 9 bases between. CDR3 bases: TGCAGCGTTGAATCCCCCTTGGGCTACACCTTC. Amino acids: CSVESPLGYTF.

This chain joins TRBV5-4 and TRBJ1-2, with D perhaps matching TRBD1 (6 bases). Germline assignment: CDR1 SGHNT and CDR2 YYREEE (reference sequence). V was trimmed by 4 bases and J by 6 bases, leaving 22 bases between them. CDR3 length: 16 amino acids. The CDR3: CASSAEVNRVGDGYTF. The CDR3 nucleotides are TGTGCCAGCAGCGCCGAGGTCAACAGGGTAGGGGATGGCTACACCTTC.

This clone showed up just a few times. This chain links TRBV18 with TRBJ1-2; 7 bases map to TRBD1. Trimming removed 4 bases from V and 6 bases from J; junction bases left unmatched: 5. Germline assignment: CDR1 KGHSH and CDR2 LQKENI. CDR3 size: 13 residues. This CDR3 reads CASSLPGQNGYTF. CDR3 nucleotides: TGTGCCAGCTCACTACCGGGACAGAATGGCTACACCTTC.

This clone was found a few times. J is TRBJ2-2 and V is TRBV11-2; perhaps TRBD1 as D (5 bases). This CDR3 has 14 residues. V lost 5 bases and J 1 base, leaving 8 bases between the germline ends. The germline CDR1 and CDR2 sequences are SGHAT and FQNNGV. The CDR3: CASSRQLNTGELFF. Here the CDR3 DNA reads TGTGCCAGCAGCCGACAGCTGAACACCGGGGAGCTGTTTTTT.

The sample holds a few counts of this clone. J is TRBJ1-2 and V is TRBV28; TRBD1 agrees at 9 bases. In germline, CDR1 is MDHEN, CDR2 SYDVKM. Trimming removed 4 bases from V and 7 bases from J; junction bases left unmatched: 7. This CDR3 has 14 amino acids. The chain's CDR3 is CASSSLGQGGGYTF. The CDR3 coding sequence is TGTGCCAGCAGTTCACTGGGACAGGGCGGTGGCTACACCTTC.

The chain carries TRBV7-2 and TRBJ1-2; D remains unclear. Trimming took 5 bases from V and 5 from J, leaving 12 bases between them. Per the germline V gene, CDR1 is SGHTA and CDR2 is FQGNSA. The CDR3 length is 13 residues. Here the CDR3 reads CASSPGRDYGYTF. CDR3 nucleotide sequence: TGTGCCAGCAGCCCTGGGCGGGATTATGGCTACACCTTC.

This chain joins TRBV7-8 and TRBJ2-5; the D is unclear. CDR3 size: 12 residues. Trimming took 0 bases from V and 5 from J, leaving 4 bases between them. The germline V gene has CDR1 SGHVS and CDR2 FQNEAQ. CDR3 in DNA: TGTGCCAGCAGCTTAGCTCTTGAGACCCAGTACTTC. It is translated as CASSLALETQYF.

This clone showed up just a few times. V gene TRBV29-1 combines with J gene TRBJ1-1; TRBD1 is a possible D gene (5 bases). V lost 3 bases and J lost 4, with 9 bases in between. CDR1 and CDR2 from the germline V gene are SQVTM and ANQGSEA. The CDR3 sequence is 12 residues long. The CDR3 protein is CSVETETTEAFF. In DNA form, the CDR3 reads TGCAGCGTTGAGACAGAAACCACTGAAGCTTTCTTT.

This clone was observed a few times. V gene TRBV28 combines with J gene TRBJ1-2; D unresolved. Trimming left V 11 bases short and J 4 bases short, with 14 bases between. The CDR3 consists of 12 residues. CDR1 is MDHEN and CDR2 is SYDVKM in the germline V gene. CDR3 sequence reads: CASGRAGYGYTF. The CDR3, as DNA: TGTGCCTCCGGGAGGGCGGGCTATGGCTACACCTTC.

V and J are TRBV18 and TRBJ2-1; a weak D match, TRBD2 (5 bases). CDR1 and CDR2 from the germline V gene are KGHSH and LQKENI. CDR3 length: 17 amino acids. Trimming removed 6 bases from V and 0 bases from J, with 18 bases in between. CDR3 DNA: TGTGCCAGCTCTCCCACACCCGTAGCGCGCTCCTACAATGAGCAGTTCTTC. Its protein product is CASSPTPVARSYNEQFF.

The rearrangement links TRBV27 to TRBJ2-1; perhaps TRBD2 as D (6 bases). V was clipped by 2 bases and J by 2 bases, with 10 bases between them. Germline V gives CDR1 MNHEY, CDR2 SMNVEV (reference sequence). CDR3 length: 15 amino acids. The CDR3 coding sequence is TGTGCCAGCAGTTTAGTCGGGGGAGCCTACAATGAGCAGTTCTTC. Amino acids: CASSLVGGAYNEQFF.

The chain links TRBV28 to TRBJ2-7; 7 nucleotides line up with TRBD1. The CDR3 spans 18 residues. With 3 bases clipped from V and 1 base from J, the junction kept 15 bases outside the gene matches. Germline V CDR1 and CDR2: MDHEN, SYDVKM. DNA of the CDR3: TGTGCCAGCAGTTTGCCACGCCGCGACAGGGTAGCTTCCTACGAGCAGTACTTC. The encoded protein is CASSLPRRDRVASYEQYF.

CDR3 sequence reads: CASSTGTSGTYNEQFF. DNA of the CDR3: TGTGCCAGTAGTACCGGGACTAGCGGGACCTACAATGAGCAGTTCTTC. The chain links TRBV19 to TRBJ2-1, with TRBD2 matching over 13 bases. The germline V gene encodes CDR1 LNHDA and CDR2 SQIVND (reference sequence). V trimming: 4 bases; J trimming: 2 bases; junction bases outside the gene matches: 2. The CDR3 has 16 residues.

This clone was found a few times. This chain connects TRBV28 to TRBJ2-7; D unresolved. Deletions cut 4 bases from V and 0 bases from J, with 13 bases between. This CDR3 contains 15 residues. CDR1 is MDHEN, CDR2 SYDVKM, per germline. DNA for the CDR3: TGTGCCAGCAGTTCCCGACTCCCCGGCTCCTACGAGCAGTACTTC. Its translation is CASSSRLPGSYEQYF. Complete variable domain (other parts from reference TRBV28 and TRBJ2-7): DVKVTQSSRYLVKRTGEKVFLECVQDMDHENMFWYRQDPGLGLRLIYFSYDVKMKEKGDIPEGYSVSREKKERFSLILESASTNQTSMYLCASSSRLPGSYEQYFGPGTRLTVT.

This clone was found once. The rearrangement links TRBV9 to TRBJ2-1; the D gene is possibly TRBD1 (5 bases). The V end lost 1 base, the J end lost 0 bases, and 8 bases lay between the germline ends. Germline CDR1 reads SGDLS; CDR2 reads YYNGEE. The length of the CDR3 is 15 residues. CDR3 coding DNA: TGTGCCAGCAGCGTAAGCGACAGCTCCTACAATGAGCAGTTCTTC. It specifies CASSVSDSSYNEQFF.

Points on this clone: In the same sample, other DNA sequences code for this CDR3. The chain has TRBV29-1 and TRBJ2-1; 16 nucleotides match TRBD2. With 4 bases clipped from V and 6 bases from J, the junction kept 3 bases outside the gene matches. The CDR3 is 15 residues long. CDR1 and CDR2 (germline): SQVTM, ANQGSEA. CDR3 bases: TGCAGCGTTGGGGGACTAGCGGGAGGGACCAATGAGCAGTTCTTC. Translated, it gives CSVGGLAGGTNEQFF.

The chain recombines TRBV29-1 with TRBJ2-7; TRBD2 agrees at 11 bases. The CDR3 is made up of 19 amino acids. Trimming cost V 4 bases and J 5 bases; bases outside gene matches: 22. Germline V CDR1 and CDR2: SQVTM, ANQGSEA. The CDR3 protein is CSVGGLRGPGSGRADEQYF. The DNA of the CDR3 is TGCAGCGTTGGAGGGCTCAGGGGACCGGGTAGCGGGAGGGCCGACGAGCAGTACTTC.

The chain uses TRBV5-6 and TRBJ1-5, with 8 positions matching TRBD1. Germline lookup yields CDR1 SGHDT and CDR2 YYEEEE. V dropped 1 base and J dropped 3; count of bases not matched to a gene: 6. The CDR3 has 16 residues. In DNA form, the CDR3 reads TGTGCCAGCAGCTTGTTTCCAGGGGGCTTCAATCAGCCCCAGCATTTT. Its protein product is CASSLFPGGFNQPQHF.

The chain links TRBV7-2 to TRBJ1-1; D ambiguous. The V end was cut by 5 bases, the J end by 6 bases, with 19 bases between. From germline, CDR1 is SGHTA and CDR2 FQGNSA. The CDR3 has 15 amino acids. Here the CDR3 reads CASSLHRTAVAEAFF. The CDR3 region has the DNA TGTGCCAGCAGCCTCCATAGGACTGCTGTCGCTGAAGCTTTCTTT.

J is TRBJ1-5 and V is TRBV2, with D unresolved. V was clipped by 1 base and J by 4 bases, with 11 bases between them. The CDR3 runs 15 residues. Germline CDR1 reads SNHLY; CDR2 reads FYNNEI. The CDR3: CASSEGASPNQPQHF. CDR3 sequence (DNA): TGTGCCAGCAGTGAAGGGGCCTCCCCGAATCAGCCCCAGCATTTT. The whole variable domain, filled in from reference TRBV2 and TRBJ1-5, reads EPEVTQTPSHQVTQMGQEVILRCVPISNHLYFYWYRQILGQKVEFLVSFYNNEISEKSEIFDDQFSVERPDGSNFTLKIRSTKLEDSAMYFCASSEGASPNQPQHFGDGTRLSIL.

V is TRBV5-1 and J is TRBJ2-5; D unclear. This CDR3 contains 13 residues. V lost 7 bases, J lost 3 bases, and 13 bases lay in between. The germline V gene has CDR1 SGHRS and CDR2 YFSETQ. This chain's CDR3 is CASLRWVKETQYF. CDR3 DNA sequence: TGCGCCAGCCTGAGGTGGGTCAAAGAGACCCAGTACTTC.

A few counts support this clone. V and J are TRBV6-6 and TRBJ2-5, with 7 bases matching TRBD2. CDR1 is MNHNY and CDR2 is SVGAGI in the germline V gene (reference sequence). V lost 3 bases, J lost 2 bases, and 6 bases stayed unmatched. The CDR3 has 15 residues. CDR3 nucleotides: TGTGCCAGCAGTTATAGGCGGGGGAGGCAAGAGACCCAGTACTTC. Protein sequence: CASSYRRGRQETQYF.